This T cell receptor beta chain was documented in a study of blood T cell repertoires in COVID-19. Libraries were prepared by immunoSEQ multiplex PCR; TCRdb keeps only in-frame clonotypes and omits some of them. The sample contains more than 200,000 clones, around four fifths of which appear only once. The germline V gene has CDR1 SGHDN and CDR2 FVKESK. CDR3 length: 13 residues. V lost 2 bases and J 8 bases, leaving 10 bases between the germline ends. This clonotype originated in a man aged 35 to 55 with active or convalescent COVID-19. Sequencing was performed on peripheral blood. The chain joins TRBV14 to TRBJ2-1, with D perhaps matching TRBD2 (7 bases). Here the CDR3 DNA reads TGTGCCAGCAGCCAATCCGGGGGGCATGAGCAGTTCTTC. Encoded protein: CASSQSGGHEQFF.